This T cell receptor (beta chain) was documented in a study of cytomegalovirus exposure and HLA in healthy donors (dated by TCRdb to about 2017). As for the study more broadly: According to an earlier analysis of several hundred of the donors, about 179 million T cells yielded 117 million unique TCR beta sequences and 250 to 350 Gb of sequence data. About 310 gigabases of sequencing data and 78 million or so unique TCR sequences were included in an early release covering about 700 HLA-typed donors. Of the 398 genotyped donors, roughly 76% were placed in the genetic ancestry cluster associated with self-reported Caucasian donors. The study aimed to test whether signatures of past pathogen exposure could be identified by cataloging public T cell receptors. Using immunosequencing, the study profiled T cell repertoires from 666 subjects and related those repertoires to cytomegalovirus serostatus. A separate validation cohort of some 130 different subjects was used in addition to the roughly 670-subject first cohort. High-throughput TCR immunosequencing, statistical association of individual TCRs with disease status, and machine learning were combined to predict cytomegalovirus infection status. In a later analysis, previously published TCR beta repertoires from fewer than 750 donors were re-analyzed and high-resolution HLA genotyping was added so that TCR occurrence patterns could be studied. Rather than drawing on any new phenotypic data, the later analysis identified candidate immune exposures from TCR beta sequences and the way those sequences occurred across donors. In an earlier analysis of 500 to 650 of the donors, high-throughput TCR beta sequencing was used to judge whether each TCR beta V gene segment behaved as functional or pseudogenic. Donor age, sex, ethnicity and CMV serostatus were compiled together with the repertoire data. A later genetic analysis took genome-wide SNP genotypes for about 55% of the 666 donors and used that subset as a discovery cohort. All discovery cohort repertoires had been generated using a single sequencing platform. Both class I and class II loci were covered by HLA typing, at four-digit resolution. Typing coverage differed by locus: A, B, C, DRB1 and DQB1 were typed in roughly 620-640 donors, DQA1 in 522, DPA1 in 606, and DPB1 in just under 480. Because of strong linkage in the cohort, roughly five DR-DQ haplotypes were treated as single units for association and clustering. Among some 410 genotyped donors of the cohort, an average of around 250,000 unique TCR beta nucleotide sequences was sequenced per donor, of which roughly 17% were non-productive. What the work shows at the level of the full study, not this receptor alone: Compared with equally common non-associated chains, HLA-associated TCR beta chains in a later analysis were more clonally expanded and had lower generation probabilities. In an earlier analysis of approximately 590 of the donors, most TCR beta V segments appeared in productive rearrangements about 90% or about 30% of the time, broadly matching IMGT annotations. The presence/absence analyses assumed that sequencing depth was roughly uniform across donors, and that assumption may not be true. Only TCR beta chains were sequenced in this cohort, and the absence of alpha or paired-chain data limited detectable features. Because HLA typing was unavailable for some donors at each locus, only the typed subset was used in association tests. Strong co-occurrence of HLA alleles, especially DR and DQ, made assigning TCR associations to individual alleles difficult. In a later analysis, 16,951 TCR beta sequences were associated with specific HLA alleles at a false discovery rate of 0.05. The only immune exposure information available for the cohort was CMV serostatus. In vitro tests confirmed that a few of the cytomegalovirus-associated TCR beta chains recognize cytomegalovirus antigens. The authors suggested that the approach could potentially be extended to other disease states and immunological phenotypes. In a later analysis, most CMV-associated TCR beta chains were found to appear HLA-restricted, with HLA associations seemingly driven largely by CMV exposure. In a later genetic analysis, fewer N-insertions in productive TCRs were reported among donors in an Asian-associated ancestry cluster than the approximately 710-donor mean. Across donors, most TCR sequences were observed very rarely, whereas some public TCRs were present in many individuals. In a later analysis, TCR association rates were found to vary across HLA loci, with the most associated TCRs seen for DRB1 alleles and the fewest for HLA-C alleles. Several of the top co-occurrence clusters appeared to be linked to parvovirus B19, influenza, CMV and Epstein-Barr virus, according to a later analysis. A total of fewer than 200 TCR beta chains were listed by the study as associated with cytomegalovirus. A further reported finding was that TCR beta sequences accurately predicted the HLA-A and HLA-B alleles for most subjects in the first cohort. The classifier was reported to diagnose cytomegalovirus status with high specificity and sensitivity in both the original cohort and the validation cohort. Because counts were too low, some 17 rarely observed V segments, including chromosome 9 orphons, were excluded from the earlier analysis of around 640 of the donors. In a later genetic analysis, a missense DCLRE1C variant was associated with V-gene and J-gene trimming of TCR beta chains, and the association was replicated in an independent cohort. The sequencing pipeline was judged likely to have produced a cluster of highly shared sequence variants as a technical artifact. Linkage disequilibrium might explain the correlated functional status among segregating V segments, but an unknown experimental factor could not be ruled out.

The cohort consisted of hundreds of healthy bone marrow donors. At the time of sampling, all cohort members were nominally healthy, though unrecorded immune exposures were likely present. The donor was CMV seronegative and was included in the group of about 400 seronegative cohort members. A peripheral blood sample was collected from each donor, and TCR beta sequencing was performed on peripheral blood mononuclear cells. The Qiagen DNeasy Blood Extraction Kit was used to extract genomic DNA from the blood cell samples. The library was obtained by the immunoSEQ multiplex PCR assay. For the multiplex PCR, a mixture combining 60 forward primers for TCR Vbeta segments and 13 reverse primers for TCR Jbeta segments was used. A multiplex PCR assay on genomic DNA amplified the CDR3 region of rearranged TCR beta genes. The Illumina HiSeq System was used to sequence the amplified TCR beta libraries as 87-base-pair reads. In the authors' own workflow: A later analysis tallied 75 million to 85 million unique TCR beta chains across the 660 or so repertoires, and approximately 11 million of those chains were shared by two or more donors. A nearest-neighbor algorithm error-corrected the raw reads and collapsed the reads into unique sequences, merging closely related sequences to remove PCR and sequencing errors. Alignment of CDR3 sequences to IMGT reference sequences was used to assign V, D and J gene segments. For a sequence to be retained, a match of at least six nucleotides to both a V gene segment and a J gene segment was required. A rearrangement counted as productive if the CDR3 had no stop codons and remained in frame with V and J, and every other rearrangement counted as non-productive. Following IMGT convention, CDR3 was defined as the stretch from the second conserved V-encoded cysteine to the conserved J-encoded phenylalanine. In an earlier analysis of more than 550 of the donors, sequences lacking an unambiguous match to a single V gene segment were excluded. In an earlier analysis of almost 600 of the donors, a V segment was called functional when productive rearrangements were above 56.7%, and segregating when the standard deviation between donors exceeded 5%. To diagnose cytomegalovirus status from the catalog of TCR beta chain sequences, a statistical classification framework was built. In a later analysis, V and J genes were assigned by comparing TCR nucleotide sequences against IMGT/GENE-DB human TR gene sequences. In a later analysis, CDR3 sequences and most-parsimonious VDJ recombination scenarios were assigned using the TCRdist pipeline. In a later analysis, each TCR beta chain was defined by its CDR3 amino acid sequence together with its V-gene family, and reads lacking a unique V-gene family were excluded. As a way to deal with suspected cross-contamination and a sequencing artifact, a later analysis dropped approximately 570 nucleotide sequences that were highly shared and had low generation probability. In a later analysis, a clonal expansion index was calculated for each public chain from normalized within-repertoire ranks of inferred template counts. In a later analysis, generation probabilities were computed using a VDJ recombination model fitted to out-of-frame rearrangements, and the results were checked against IGoR. In a later analysis, TCR-TCR, TCR-HLA and TCR-CMV co-occurrence was scored with hypergeometric tests, and a repertoire-size bias correction was applied to TCR pairs. A later analysis estimated false discovery rates by permuting HLA or CMV assignments 20 times. In a later analysis, co-occurring TCRs were grouped with DBSCAN, and TCRdist sequence similarity was added when clustering was performed within HLA-allele-positive subsets. For co-occurrence clustering, repertoires with fewer than 30,000 or more than 120,000 public chains were excluded, along with 5 or 6 repertoires with anomalous nucleotide sharing. Sourced from immuneACCESS, this table was stored by TCRdb with only in-frame sequences that have V and J called. A share of the clones is absent; for the studies checked, an unresolved V gene accounts for under half, and the remainder has no known explanation. That table supplies the V and J calls and clone size; D and trimming were determined from the DNA. The sample has some 150,000 clones on record, 70% to 80% of them singletons. The ten largest clonotypes hold over 1.3% of the sample.

This clone was counted between two and nine times. Its antigen is not yet known. No base quality information exists; no much larger clone differs at one position. Sequenced input: PBMCs. This clonotype was obtained from a man in his sixties in good health and CMV-seronegative.

The DNA sequence reads TGTGCCAGCAGCCGTCCCTTAGAGACCCAGTACTTC. Its translation is CASSRPLETQYF. The rearrangement joined TRBV6-5 to TRBJ2-5, with the D segment identity uncertain. From a lookup of the germline V gene, CDR1 and CDR2 are MNHEY and SVGAGI. V drops 6 bases and J drops 4 bases, leaving 9 bases in between. Its CDR3 holds 12 amino acids, cysteine through phenylalanine. This entry keeps only the CDR3 DNA: 36 bases, framed from base 1.